The table lists the clone carrying this T cell receptor beta chain with many counts. Its antigen is unknown. 5'RACE with 10-nucleotide random UMIs generated the cDNA. TCRdb redid the calling of the 5' RACE reads with MiXCR, one entry per CDR3 protein. Found here are 28,000 or so distinct CDR3 sequences, around 21% of them singletons; the top ten hold 16%. Preparation of the unsorted libraries drew on 2 million PBMCs stored at -80 C. This sample is part of a study of neurological immune-mediated disorders. Study outcomes and limitations: The absence of any CDR3 amino acid sequence shared by expanded clones across subjects suggests that repertoires were private in all groups.

This clonotype was obtained from a woman in her sixties in good health. The sample consisted of PBMCs.

The CDR3 protein is CSARGQGSIRNQPQHF. CDR3 coding DNA: TGCAGTGCCAGGGGACAGGGCTCGATACGCAATCAGCCCCAGCATTTT. This chain links TRBV20-1 with TRBJ1-5; 9 bases are a match to TRBD1. With V trimmed by 6 bases and J by 2 bases, 11 bases remained unmatched. CDR3 length: 16 amino acids. From germline, CDR1 is DFQATT and CDR2 SNEGSKA (reference sequence).